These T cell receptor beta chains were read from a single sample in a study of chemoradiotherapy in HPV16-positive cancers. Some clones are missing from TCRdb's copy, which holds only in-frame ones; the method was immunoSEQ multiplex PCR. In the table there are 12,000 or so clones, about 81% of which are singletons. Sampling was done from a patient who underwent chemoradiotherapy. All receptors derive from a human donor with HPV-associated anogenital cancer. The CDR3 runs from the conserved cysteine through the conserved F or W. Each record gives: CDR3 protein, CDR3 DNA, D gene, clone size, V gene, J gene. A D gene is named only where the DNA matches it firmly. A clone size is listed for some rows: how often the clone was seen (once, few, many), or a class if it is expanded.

CASSTRQVADSGANVLTF	TGCGCCAGCAGCACTCGTCAGGTTGCAGACTCTGGGGCCAACGTCCTGACTTTC	NA	NA	TRBV4-1	TRBJ2-6
CASSSFDFSGNTIYF	TGTGCCAGCAGCTCTTTTGACTTCTCTGGAAACACCATATATTTT	NA	NA	TRBV28	TRBJ1-3
CASLIGGTSTDTQYF	TGTGCCAGCCTTATTGGCGGGACTAGCACAGATACGCAGTATTTT	NA	once	TRBV28	TRBJ2-3
CASSLVGAQNEQFF	TGTGCCAGCAGCTTGGTAGGGGCGCAGAATGAGCAGTTCTTC	NA	NA	TRBV5-5	TRBJ2-1
CASSGGQSLNTEAFF	TGTGCCAGCAGTGGCGGACAGTCCTTGAACACTGAAGCTTTCTTT	NA	medium-sized	TRBV2	TRBJ1-1
CASSLVPEVTYEQYF	TGCGCCAGCAGCTTGGTTCCAGAAGTCACGTACGAGCAGTACTTC	NA	NA	TRBV5-1	TRBJ2-7
CASSVADGRTDTQYF	TGTGCCAGCAGCGTAGCGGACGGCCGCACAGATACGCAGTATTTT	NA	NA	TRBV9	TRBJ2-3
CASSLGPNTEAFF	TGTGCCAGCAGCCTGGGTCCGAACACTGAAGCTTTCTTT	NA	once	TRBV5-5	TRBJ1-1
CASSLYDSYGYTF	TGTGCCAGCAGCTTGTATGACAGCTATGGCTACACCTTC	NA	few	TRBV5-4	TRBJ1-2
CAWGTGAGTGELFF	TGTGCCTGGGGCACAGGGGCTGGCACCGGGGAGCTGTTTTTT	TRBD1	once	TRBV30	TRBJ2-2